At least ten counts were recorded for the clone carrying this T cell receptor beta chain. No antigen is known for it. Exclusion followed for patients with uncontrolled infection, other autoimmune disease, pregnancy or lactation. The investigators amplified TCR beta CDR3 regions from RNA transcripts. HTBI primers were used for first-round RT-PCR of the TCR CDR3. In TCRdb, the multiplex PCR reads were re-called with MiXCR into one record per CDR3 protein. The sample lists about 200,000 distinct CDR3 sequences; 15% to 20% were seen once. This specimen comes from a study of T cells in Graves' hyperthyroidism and ophthalmopathy. General study results and limits: Ophthalmopathy was separated from stable hyperthyroidism by a 13 V-J model. The blood repertoire included most of the expanded thyroid clonotypes above 0.001. Ophthalmopathy prediction by the model preceded onset by a median approximately 6.1 months.

Germline assignment: CDR1 SNHLY and CDR2 FYNNEI. This CDR3 spans 13 amino acids. Trimming took 3 bases from V and 9 from J; bases not matched to a gene: 4. The receptor's source is a man aged 40-49 years with Graves' hyperthyroidism. Sequencing was done on a sample of blood. This rearrangement joins TRBV2 to TRBJ2-4; 8 bases line up with TRBD1. The CDR3 nucleotides are TGTGCCAGCAGTGACGGGCAGGGGGCCATTCAGTACTTC. It translates to CASSDGQGAIQYF.